The clone carrying this T cell receptor (beta chain) has just a few counts. Germline V gene sequence: CDR1 SGHVS, CDR2 FQNEAQ. The germline V and J ends were trimmed by 8 bases and 5 bases, with 9 bases remaining between them. The CDR3 consists of 11 residues. These data belong to a study of blood T cell repertoires in COVID-19. Per the study methods: Using reference gene primer amplification, nucleated cell counts were estimated. Measured with immunoSEQ multiplex PCR; TCRdb has only the in-frame clones, and not every one. The V and J calls and clone size come from that table; D and trimming were worked out from the DNA. The sample shows nearly 200,000 clones, around 80% of them seen only once.

Sample: peripheral blood. V and J are TRBV7-8 and TRBJ2-5, with D possibly being TRBD2 (5 bases). This clonotype was sampled from a human donor in a cohort sampled during active COVID-19. CDR3 sequence (DNA): TGTGCCAGCCATCGCGGGGAGACCCAGTACTTC. Its protein is CASHRGETQYF.